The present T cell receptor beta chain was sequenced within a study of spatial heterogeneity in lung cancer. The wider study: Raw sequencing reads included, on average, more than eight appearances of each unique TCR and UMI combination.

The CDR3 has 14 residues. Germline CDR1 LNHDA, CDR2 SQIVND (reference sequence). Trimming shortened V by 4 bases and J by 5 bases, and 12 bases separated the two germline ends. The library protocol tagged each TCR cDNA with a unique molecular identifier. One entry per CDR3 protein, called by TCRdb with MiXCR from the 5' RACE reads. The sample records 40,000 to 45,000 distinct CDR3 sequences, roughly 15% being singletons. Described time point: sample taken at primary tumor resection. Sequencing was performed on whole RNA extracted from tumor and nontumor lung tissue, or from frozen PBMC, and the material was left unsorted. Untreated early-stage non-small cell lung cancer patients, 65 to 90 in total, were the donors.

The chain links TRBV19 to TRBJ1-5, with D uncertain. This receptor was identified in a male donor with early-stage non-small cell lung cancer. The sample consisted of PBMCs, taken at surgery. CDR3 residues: CASSTARSYQPQHF. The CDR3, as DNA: TGTGCCAGTAGTACGGCCAGGAGTTATCAGCCCCAGCATTTT.